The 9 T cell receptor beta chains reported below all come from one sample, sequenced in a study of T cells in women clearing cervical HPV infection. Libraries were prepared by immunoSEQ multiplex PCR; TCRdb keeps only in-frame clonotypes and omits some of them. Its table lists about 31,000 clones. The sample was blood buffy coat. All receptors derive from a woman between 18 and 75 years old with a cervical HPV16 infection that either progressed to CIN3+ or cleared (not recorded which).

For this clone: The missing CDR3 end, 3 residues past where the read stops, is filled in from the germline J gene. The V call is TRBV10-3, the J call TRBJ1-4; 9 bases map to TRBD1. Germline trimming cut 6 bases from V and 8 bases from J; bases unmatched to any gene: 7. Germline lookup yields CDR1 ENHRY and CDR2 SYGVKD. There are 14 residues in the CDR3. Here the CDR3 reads CAISGTGMGEKLFF. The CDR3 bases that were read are TGTGCCATCAGCGGGACAGGGATGGGGGAAAAA.

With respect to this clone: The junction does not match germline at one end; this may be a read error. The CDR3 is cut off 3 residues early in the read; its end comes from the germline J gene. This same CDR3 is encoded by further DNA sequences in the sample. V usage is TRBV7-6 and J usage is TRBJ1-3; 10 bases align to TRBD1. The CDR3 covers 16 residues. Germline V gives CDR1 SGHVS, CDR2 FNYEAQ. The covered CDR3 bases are TGTGCCAGCAGCGTGGGACAGGGGTTATCTGGAAACACT. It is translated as CASSVGQGLSGNT. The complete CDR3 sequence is CASSVGQGLSGNTIYF.

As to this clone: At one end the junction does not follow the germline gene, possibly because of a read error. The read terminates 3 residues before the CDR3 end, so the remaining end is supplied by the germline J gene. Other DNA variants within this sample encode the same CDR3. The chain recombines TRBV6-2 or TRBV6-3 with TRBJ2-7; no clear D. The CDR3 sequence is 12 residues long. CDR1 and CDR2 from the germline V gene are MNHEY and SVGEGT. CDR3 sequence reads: CASSFQSYEQYF. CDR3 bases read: TGTGCCAGTAGTTTCCAATCCTACGAG.

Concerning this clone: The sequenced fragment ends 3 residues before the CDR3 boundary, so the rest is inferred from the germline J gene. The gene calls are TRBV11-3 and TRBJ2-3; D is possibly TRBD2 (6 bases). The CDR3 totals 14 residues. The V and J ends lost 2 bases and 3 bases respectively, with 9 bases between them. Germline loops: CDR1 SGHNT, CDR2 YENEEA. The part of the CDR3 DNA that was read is TGTGCCAGCAGCTTATCCGGGGGTACAGATACG. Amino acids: CASSLSGGTDT. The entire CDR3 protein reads CASSLSGGTDTQYF. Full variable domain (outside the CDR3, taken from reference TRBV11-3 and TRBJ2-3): EAGVVQSPRYKIIEKKQPVAFWCNPISGHNTLYWYLQNLGQGPELLIRYENEEAVDDSQLPKDRFSAERLKGVDSTLKIQPAELGDSAVYLCASSLSGGTDTQYFGPGTRLTVL.

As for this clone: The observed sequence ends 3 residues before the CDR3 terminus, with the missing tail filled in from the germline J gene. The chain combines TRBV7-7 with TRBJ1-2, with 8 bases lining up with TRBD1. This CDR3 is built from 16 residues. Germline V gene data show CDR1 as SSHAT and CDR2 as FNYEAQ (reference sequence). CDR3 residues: CASSFGSDRAIYDYTF. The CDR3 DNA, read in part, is TGTGCCAGCTCTTTCGGGTCGGACAGGGCCATCTACGAC. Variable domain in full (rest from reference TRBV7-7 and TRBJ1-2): GAGVSQSPRYKVTKRGQDVTLRCDPISSHATLYWYQQALGQGPEFLTYFNYEAQPDKSGLPSDRFSAERPEGSISTLTIQRTEQRDSAMYRCASSFGSDRAIYDYTFGSGTRLTVV.

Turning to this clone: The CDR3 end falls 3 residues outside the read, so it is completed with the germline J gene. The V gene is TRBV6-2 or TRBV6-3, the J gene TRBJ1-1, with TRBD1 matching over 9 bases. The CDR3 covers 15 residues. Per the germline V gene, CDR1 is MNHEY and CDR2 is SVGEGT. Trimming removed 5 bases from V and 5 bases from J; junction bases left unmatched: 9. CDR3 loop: CASSPTQGAWTEAFF. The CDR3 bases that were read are TGTGCCAGCAGTCCCACACAGGGGGCCTGGACTGAA.

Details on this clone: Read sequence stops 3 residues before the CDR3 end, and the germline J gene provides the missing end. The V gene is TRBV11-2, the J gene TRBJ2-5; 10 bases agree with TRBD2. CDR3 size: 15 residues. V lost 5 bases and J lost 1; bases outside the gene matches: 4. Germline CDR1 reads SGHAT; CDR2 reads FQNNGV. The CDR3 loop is CASSETSGIQETQYF. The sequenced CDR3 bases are TGTGCCAGCAGCGAAACTAGCGGGATCCAAGAGACC.

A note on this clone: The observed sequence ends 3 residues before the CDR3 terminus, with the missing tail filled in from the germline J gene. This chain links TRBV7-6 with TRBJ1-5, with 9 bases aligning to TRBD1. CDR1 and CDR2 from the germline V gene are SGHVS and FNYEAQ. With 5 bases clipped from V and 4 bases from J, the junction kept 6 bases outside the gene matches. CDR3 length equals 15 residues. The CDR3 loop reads CASSLGTGRNQPQHF. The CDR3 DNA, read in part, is TGTGCCAGCAGCCTCGGGACAGGGAGGAATCAGCCC.

The CDR3 here is CASSQEKRVFNPDTYTF. The sequenced part of the CDR3 DNA is TGTGCCAGCAGCCAAGAAAAGCGGGTCTTTAACCCGGATACC. The chain carries TRBV14 and TRBJ1-2; D is unclear. The read comes to an end 3 residues before the CDR3 does, leaving the germline J gene to fill in the end. Germline V gene sequence: CDR1 SGHDN, CDR2 FVKESK. This CDR3 has 17 residues.